This T cell receptor beta chain derives from a study of CD8+CD57+ T cells in acquired aplastic anemia. All sequencing subjects had displayed CD8+CD57+ cell expansion on flow cytometry. Genomic DNA templated the TCR beta VDJ and CDR3 profiling. TCRdb reanalysed the reads using MiXCR and keeps one entry per CDR3 protein. The sample lists some 180,000 distinct CDR3 sequences; more than 60% were seen once. General study points: Overlapping CD8+ CDR3 repertoires of patients and controls contained twenty-nine shared sequences.

Trimming took off 1 base at V and 4 bases at J, with 14 bases between the two ends. Germline CDR1 reads LNHNV; CDR2 reads YYDKDF (reference sequence). The CDR3 has 16 residues. On this clonotype itself: Its antigen remains unidentified.

The chain uses TRBV15 and TRBJ1-3; D may be TRBD1 (6 bases). The sequencing sample was made of sorted CD4+, CD8+, or CD8+CD57+ T cells (not recorded which) from PBMCs. This receptor was identified in a human donor with aplastic anemia. The CDR3 sequence is CATSRGLAGEGNTIYF. DNA of the CDR3: TGTGCCACCAGCAGAGGTTTAGCAGGGGAGGGAAACACCATATATTTT.